The 2 T cell receptor beta chains reported below all come from one sample, sequenced in a study of human T cells and chemical hapten exposure. A single record per CDR3 protein comes from TCRdb applying MiXCR to the RACE reads. This sample has more than 85,000 distinct CDR3 sequences, with about 8.5% found just once. Time point in this sample: pre-sensitization, week 0. As for treatment: therapeutic diphenylcyclopropenone sensitization with weekly scalp DPC. This specimen consisted of whole blood, obtained in connection with sensitization to the hapten diphenylcyclopropenone (DPC). Receptors were obtained from a man aged 40-49 years with alopecia areata. Some clones in this sample may be carry-over from other donors' samples.

This clonotype was detected a few times. The chain combines TRBV6-5 with TRBJ2-3; 7 bases agree with TRBD2. Trimming took 3 bases from V and 7 from J; bases not matched to a gene: 7. From germline, CDR1 is MNHEY and CDR2 SVGAGI. The CDR3 contains 14 residues. CDR3 coding DNA: TGTGCCAGCAGTTATAGGGAGGGCATGCATACGCAGTATTTT. It encodes CASSYREGMHTQYF.

J is TRBJ2-3 and V is TRBV5-6; possibly TRBD1 for D (5 bases). V lost 0 bases and J lost 3, with 11 bases in between. The CDR3 has 15 amino acids. The germline gives CDR1 SGHDT, CDR2 YYEEEE. CDR3 amino acids: CASSLGRVVTDTQYF. The CDR3 nucleotides are TGTGCCAGCAGCTTGGGCAGGGTAGTAACAGATACGCAGTATTTT.